There are many counts of the clone carrying this T cell receptor beta chain. The entry originates in a study of T cell repertoires in cytomegalovirus infection. For the study at large: Indicated by public TCR beta signatures were CMV infection and matching HLA type.

A single record per CDR3 protein comes from TCRdb applying MiXCR to the reads. The sample lists approximately 140,000 distinct CDR3 sequences, roughly 6% occurring once. V lost 3 bases, J lost 0 bases, and 18 bases stayed unmatched. This CDR3 contains 20 residues. In germline, CDR1 is SQVTM, CDR2 ANQGSEA. The sequence derives from a human donor in good health (CMV status not recorded). Some clones in this sample may be carry-over from other donors' samples. The V gene is TRBV29-1, the J gene TRBJ2-3; 10 nucleotides match TRBD2. Sequenced input: PBMCs. The CDR3, as DNA: TGCAGCGTTGACAGCGGGGGGGCCCCAGTCGCGGAAAATAGCACAGATACGCAGTATTTT. This encodes CSVDSGGAPVAENSTDTQYF.